This T cell receptor beta chain comes out of a study of blood T cell repertoires in COVID-19. Study information: Whether acute or convalescent, the COVID-19 samples came from the United States, Italy and Spain.

The CDR3 has 15 residues. Germline V gene data show CDR1 as MNHEY and CDR2 as SVGAGI. V lost 4 bases and J lost 3; bases outside the gene matches: 6. A Seattle source enrolled patients during active infection and followed them longitudinally. Source study methods: Reference gene primer amplification gave nucleated cell count estimates. Generated by immunoSEQ multiplex PCR, the TCRdb table keeps only in-frame clones and is missing some. D and trimming were read from the DNA, whereas the V and J calls and clone size are those reported in that table. The data contain some 290,000 clones, about 86% of them seen just once; the ten biggest clones take up more than 10%.

The sample comprised peripheral blood. The TCR comes from a woman in her thirties with COVID-19, enrolled during active disease. The chain combines TRBV6-5 with TRBJ1-3, with TRBD1 identical over 7 bases. The DNA of the CDR3 is TGTGCCAGCAGTTTCGACAGGGCCGTTGGAAACACCATATATTTT. Translating it yields CASSFDRAVGNTIYF.